A single sample is the source of the 11 T cell receptor beta chains below, sequenced in a study of tumor-infiltrating lymphocytes in primary liver carcinoma. TCR beta cDNA was made from roughly 500 ng total RNA with a constant-region primer. Slightly modified ARM-PCR served as the procedure for the TCR beta libraries. These libraries came from three rounds of nested multiplex PCR. Researchers ran the first two PCR rounds for roughly 11 cycles each with TRBV1-TRBV30 forward primers and a C-beta reverse primer. MiXCR, applied by TCRdb to the multiplex PCR reads, yields one record per CDR3 protein. The top ten hold roughly 15% of the sample, which has approximately 37,000 distinct CDR3 sequences, roughly 80% seen once. The study co-extracted DNA and RNA from 20-30 mg of unsorted bulk tissue. Sequencing was carried out using liver tumor tissue from sampling region 4. The subset denotes: tumor region T4, right-lateral pole. Source of these receptors: a man aged 40-55 years with primary liver carcinoma and hepatitis B virus infection.

Notes on this clonotype: Its ends do not fully match the called genes, so a read error is possible. The chain employs TRBV11-1 and TRBJ1-6; D remains ambiguous. Germline lookup yields CDR1 SGHAT and CDR2 FQDESV (reference sequence). CDR3 length: 13 residues. The CDR3 here is CPSSLTLVSPLHF. Here the CDR3 DNA reads TGTCCCAGCAGCCTGACACTGGTTTCGCCCCTCCACTTT.

This chain connects TRBV13 to TRBJ1-1; 9 bases line up with TRBD1. J lost 11 bases, V lost 6 bases, and 16 bases had no gene match. The CDR3 runs to 15 residues. Germline CDR1 and CDR2: PRHDT and FYEKMQ (reference sequence). The CDR3 nucleotides read TGTGCCAGCAGGGAGATACAGGGGGCCGGCATTGAGGCTTTCTTT. Protein sequence: CASREIQGAGIEAFF.

A note on this clonotype: One end of the junction does not line up with germline, which may come from a read error. This sequence joins TRBV4-1 and TRBJ2-5, with a weak D call TRBD2 (5 bases). CDR3 length: 16 residues. The germline V gene encodes CDR1 MGHRA and CDR2 YSYEKL. The CDR3 coding sequence is TGCGCTAGCAGGCAAGATTGGGGAGCTCACCAAGAGACCCAGTGGTTC. Its protein product is CASRQDWGAHQETQWF.

Within the sample, this clonotype is medium-sized. This rearrangement joins TRBV4-1 to TRBJ2-7; the D gene is possibly TRBD1 (6 bases). CDR1 and CDR2 from the germline V gene are MGHRA and YSYEKL. The CDR3 loop spans 13 amino acids. Trimming removed 3 bases from V and 2 bases from J, with 8 bases in between. The CDR3 DNA reads TGCGCCAGCAGCCAGACAGGTACCTACGAGCAGTACTTC. Translating gives CASSQTGTYEQYF.

About this clonotype: Its ends do not fully match the called genes, so a read error is possible. The chain couples TRBV4-1 to TRBJ2-7; possibly TRBD1 for D (6 bases). From germline, CDR1 is MGHRA and CDR2 YSYEKL. This CDR3 comprises 14 residues. CDR3 sequence (DNA): TGCGCCAGCAGCCTCCTAGGGGTAGGGGGTGAGCAGTATTTC. Its translation is CASSLLGVGGEQYF.

On this clonotype itself: The junction does not match germline at one end; this may be a read error. This chain links TRBV5-1 with TRBJ2-7; D uncertain. Germline V lookup: CDR1 SGHRS, CDR2 YFSETQ. The CDR3 has 15 residues. CDR3 nucleotides: TGCGCCAACAGCTTCCACTTCCTAGGCAGCCACGAGCAGTACTTC. The encoded protein is CANSFHFLGSHEQYF. Full variable domain (remainder filled in from reference TRBV5-1 and TRBJ2-7): KAGVTQTPRYLIKTRGQQVTLSCSPISGHRSVSWYQQTPGQGLQFLFEYFSETQRNKGNFPGRFSGRQFSNSRSEMNVSTLELGDSALYLCANSFHFLGSHEQYFGPGTRLTVT.

As concerns this clonotype: A read error may account for a junction end that differs from germline. This rearrangement joins TRBV11-3 to TRBJ2-1; D unclear. CDR1 SGHNT and CDR2 YENEEA come from the germline V gene. The CDR3 consists of 14 residues. The CDR3 nucleotides read TGTGCCAGCAGCTTAGGCGTCTCGAACATCGAGCGGTTCTTC. This sequence encodes CASSLGVSNIERFF.

This clonotype turned up a few times. The conserved phenylalanine or tryptophan normally closing the CDR3 is absent here, so this likely arose from a read error. The V and J genes are TRBV11-2 and TRBJ2-1; D ambiguous. There are 13 residues in the CDR3. Germline V gives CDR1 SGHAT, CDR2 FQNNGV. V was pared by 5 bases and J by 12 bases, with 17 bases between. The CDR3 loop is CASSPVNEASQFL. In nucleotides, the CDR3 is TGTGCCAGCAGCCCGGTGAATGAGGCCTCGCAGTTCCTC.

A word on this clonotype: Relative to the germline gene, one junction end is altered; a read error may explain this. CDR3 region: CASCSGGTLRETQYF. The DNA for the CDR3 is TGCGCCAGCTGCTCGGGAGGGACCCTCCGAGAGACCCAATACTTC. This chain links TRBV4-1 with TRBJ2-5; 8 bases line up with TRBD2. The CDR3 is made up of 15 amino acids. CDR1 is MGHRA, CDR2 YSYEKL, per germline.

In the case of this clonotype: An end of the junction does not agree with germline; a read error may underlie this. The chain recombines TRBV28 with TRBJ2-3, with D possibly matching TRBD2 (6 bases). CDR3 length: 14 residues. Germline V gene data show CDR1 as MDHEN and CDR2 as SYDVKM. The CDR3 spells CTSSLGGNTDTQYF. The CDR3 region has the DNA TGTACCAGCAGTTTGGGGGGAAACACAGATACGCAGTATTTT.

By share of the sample, this clonotype is medium-sized. CDR3 protein: CSVEITGAGELFF. CDR3 nucleotide sequence: TGCAGCGTTGAGATAACAGGGGCCGGGGAGCTGTTTTTT. The chain couples TRBV29-1 to TRBJ2-2; TRBD1 matches at 7 bases. The CDR3 runs 13 residues. After removal of 3 bases from V and 6 bases from J, the junction contained 4 bases not matched to a gene. CDR1 and CDR2 from the germline V gene are SQVTM and ANQGSEA.